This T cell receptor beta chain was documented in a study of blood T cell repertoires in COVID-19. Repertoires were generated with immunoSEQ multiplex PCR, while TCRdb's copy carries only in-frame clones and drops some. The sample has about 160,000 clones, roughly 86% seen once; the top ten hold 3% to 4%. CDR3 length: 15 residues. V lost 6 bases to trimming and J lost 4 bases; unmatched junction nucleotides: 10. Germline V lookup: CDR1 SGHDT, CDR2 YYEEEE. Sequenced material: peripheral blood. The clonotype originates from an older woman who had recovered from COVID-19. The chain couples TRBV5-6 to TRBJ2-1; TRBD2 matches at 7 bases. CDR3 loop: CASTRTKGLYNEQFF. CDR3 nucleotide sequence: TGTGCCAGCACCAGGACTAAGGGACTATACAATGAGCAGTTCTTC. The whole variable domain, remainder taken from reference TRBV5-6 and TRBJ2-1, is DAGVTQSPTHLIKTRGQQVTLRCSPKSGHDTVSWYQQALGQGPQFIFQYYEEEERQRGNFPDRFSGHQFPNYSSELNVNALLLGDSALYLCASTRTKGLYNEQFFGPGTRLTVL.